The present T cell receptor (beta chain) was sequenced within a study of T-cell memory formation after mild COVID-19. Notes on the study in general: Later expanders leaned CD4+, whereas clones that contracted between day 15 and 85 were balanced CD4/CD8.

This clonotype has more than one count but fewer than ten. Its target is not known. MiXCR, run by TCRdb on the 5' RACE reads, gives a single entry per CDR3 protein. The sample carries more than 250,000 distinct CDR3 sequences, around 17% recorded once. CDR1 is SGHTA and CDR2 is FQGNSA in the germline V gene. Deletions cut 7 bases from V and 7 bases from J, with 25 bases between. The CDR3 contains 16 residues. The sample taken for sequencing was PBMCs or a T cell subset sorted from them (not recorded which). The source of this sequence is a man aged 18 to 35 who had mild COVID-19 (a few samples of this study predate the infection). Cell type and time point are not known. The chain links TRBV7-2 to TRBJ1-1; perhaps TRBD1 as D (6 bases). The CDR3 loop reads CASTYPETGSWGEAFF. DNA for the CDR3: TGTGCCAGCACCTACCCCGAGACAGGTAGTTGGGGTGAAGCTTTCTTT.